This TCR beta chain was profiled in a study of cytomegalovirus exposure and HLA in healthy donors. Study-wide results and limits: An ancestry cluster, one associated with Asian ancestry, reportedly showed fewer N-insertions than the roughly 670-donor mean in a later analysis.

The PCR ran on 60 Vbeta and 13 Jbeta primers. Measured with immunoSEQ multiplex PCR; TCRdb has only the in-frame clones, and not every one. The sample lists some 100,000 clones; roughly 74% were seen once. Points on this clone: Antigen unknown.

Germline V lookup: CDR1 ENHRY, CDR2 SYGVKD. The CDR3 is made up of 18 amino acids. With 5 bases clipped from V and 6 bases from J, the junction kept 11 bases outside the gene matches. Input material: PBMCs. The TCR was taken from a woman in her thirties or forties in good health and CMV-seronegative. The V gene is TRBV10-3, the J gene TRBJ2-1, with TRBD2 matching 15 bases. CDR3: CAISRTSGGELTPNEQFF. The CDR3 coding sequence is TGTGCCATCAGTCGGACTAGCGGGGGGGAACTGACCCCCAATGAGCAGTTCTTC.